What follows are 17 T cell receptor beta chains derived from one specimen sequenced in a study of T cell responses to AZD1222 COVID-19 vaccine. Sequenced by immunoSEQ multiplex PCR; TCRdb stores in-frame clones only, minus some. The sample lists approximately 200,000 clones, approximately 94% occurring once. The sequences come from peripheral blood, collected on day 0 of AZD1222 vaccination. The receptors originated from an adult in good health.

The chain combines TRBV7-8 with TRBJ1-5, with 7 bases identical to TRBD1. Trimming removed 1 base from V and 2 bases from J; junction bases left unmatched: 8. CDR1 and CDR2 (germline): SGHVS, FQNEAQ. The CDR3 runs 17 residues. The CDR3 region is CASSLGDSPRGNQPQHF. In nucleotides, the CDR3 is TGTGCCAGCAGCTTAGGGGACAGCCCAAGGGGCAATCAGCCCCAGCATTTT.

The gene calls are TRBV30 and TRBJ1-4; D gene unclear. CDR3 length equals 16 residues. Germline V gene data show CDR1 as GTSNPN and CDR2 as SVGIG (reference sequence). Trimming removed 3 bases from V and 8 bases from J, with 22 bases in between. The CDR3 nucleotides read TGTGCCTGGAGGGCTTTCGCGGGTGTTCTTGGCGAAAAACTGTTTTTT. Its protein product is CAWRAFAGVLGEKLFF. Full variable domain (outside the CDR3, taken from reference TRBV30 and TRBJ1-4): SQTIHQWPATLVQPVGSPLSLECTVEGTSNPNLYWYRQAAGRGLQLLFYSVGIGQISSEVPQNLSASRPQDRQFILSSKKLLLSDSGFYLCAWRAFAGVLGEKLFFGSGTQLSVL.

The chain carries TRBV7-2 and TRBJ2-2; D gene ambiguous. Trimming removed 6 bases at V and 3 bases at J, with 8 bases between. The CDR3 is made up of 13 amino acids. Germline V lookup: CDR1 SGHTA, CDR2 FQGNSA. This chain's CDR3 is CASRGPDTGELFF. The CDR3 DNA reads as TGTGCCAGCAGGGGCCCAGACACCGGGGAGCTGTTTTTT.

The J gene is TRBJ2-1, the V gene TRBV5-5; the D is unclear. There are 11 residues in the CDR3. V was cut by 3 bases and J by 10 bases, with 8 bases left in between. The germline gives CDR1 SGHKS, CDR2 YYEKEE (reference sequence). CDR3 sequence: CASSSVGEQFF. The DNA for the CDR3 is TGTGCCAGCAGCTCGGTGGGGGAGCAGTTCTTC. The variable domain in full, with the rest retrieved from reference TRBV5-5 and TRBJ2-1, is DAGVTQSPTHLIKTRGQQVTLRCSPISGHKSVSWYQQVLGQGPQFIFQYYEKEERGRGNFPDRFSARQFPNYSSELNVNALLLGDSALYLCASSSVGEQFFGPGTRLTVL.

The chain is built from TRBV12-3 or TRBV12-4 and TRBJ2-7; perhaps TRBD1 as D (5 bases). V was cut by 7 bases and J by 4 bases, with 11 bases left in between. The CDR3 extends over 12 amino acids. CDR3 loop: CASTSDTYEQYF. CDR3 in DNA: TGTGCCAGCACCTCGGACACTTACGAGCAGTACTTC.

This sequence joins TRBV2 and TRBJ1-2, with 9 bases matching TRBD1. Germline-derived CDR1 and CDR2 are SNHLY and FYNNEI. V was clipped by 2 bases and J by 0 bases; unmatched bases: 1. CDR3 length: 15 amino acids. The CDR3 DNA is TGTGCCAGCAGTGAATGGACAGGGGCTAACTATGGCTACACCTTC. Residues: CASSEWTGANYGYTF.

The chain employs TRBV5-1 and TRBJ1-1; D possibly corresponds to TRBD1 (6 bases). Germline V gives CDR1 SGHRS, CDR2 YFSETQ. Trimming took off 3 bases at V and 4 bases at J, with 13 bases between the two ends. The CDR3 is 14 residues long. CDR3 protein: CASSWGRTRTEAFF. CDR3 bases: TGCGCCAGCAGCTGGGGGCGGACGCGCACTGAAGCTTTCTTT.

The gene calls are TRBV10-3 and TRBJ2-7; possible D gene TRBD1, 6 bases. This CDR3 region has 12 residues. V shed 6 bases and J shed 5 bases, with 11 bases lying between them. From germline, CDR1 is ENHRY and CDR2 SYGVKD. This CDR3 reads CAISNRVHEQYF. The CDR3 nucleotides are TGTGCCATCAGCAACAGGGTACACGAGCAGTACTTC.

The CDR3 bases are TGTGCCAGCAGGCCCCCAGTCGTGGGGGCCAGCAATGAGCAGTTCTTC. This encodes CASRPPVVGASNEQFF. This chain joins TRBV11-2 and TRBJ2-1; D may be TRBD1 (6 bases). CDR1 is SGHAT and CDR2 is FQNNGV in the germline V gene. V lost 6 bases and J lost 6, with 21 bases in between. The CDR3 is made up of 16 amino acids.

The chain uses TRBV5-5 and TRBJ1-3; weak D call: TRBD1 (5 bases). The CDR3 runs to 15 residues. The ends were cut back, 4 bases at V and 6 bases at J, with 17 bases in the middle. Germline assignment: CDR1 SGHKS and CDR2 YYEKEE (reference sequence). CDR3 protein: CASSLGTLGENTIYF. The CDR3 nucleotides are TGTGCCAGCAGCCTGGGGACTCTGGGGGAAAACACCATATATTTT.

This chain joins TRBV4-2 and TRBJ2-2; the D is unclear. Germline CDR1 LGHNA, CDR2 YNFKEQ. The CDR3 covers 15 residues. The V gene lost 0 bases and the J gene lost 2 bases, with 7 bases spanning the gap. Here the CDR3 reads CASSQDTANTGELFF. The CDR3 coding sequence is TGTGCCAGCAGCCAAGACACAGCTAACACCGGGGAGCTGTTTTTT.

The chain is built from TRBV6-5 and TRBJ1-5, with D unresolved. Trimming cost V 6 bases and J 0 bases, with 6 bases left between them. Germline V gives CDR1 MNHEY, CDR2 SVGAGI. The CDR3 is 13 amino acids. The CDR3 DNA follows: TGTGCCAGCAGGGCGGATAGCAATCAGCCCCAGCATTTT. Residues: CASRADSNQPQHF.

This clone is a singleton in its sample. This chain links TRBV6-5 with TRBJ1-1; TRBD1 is a possible D gene (6 bases). V lost 0 bases, J lost 4 bases, and 12 bases lay in between. Germline-derived CDR1 and CDR2 are MNHEY and SVGAGI. The CDR3 is 15 residues long. CDR3 in amino acids: CASSYSSGGGTEAFF. CDR3 coding DNA: TGTGCCAGCAGTTACTCGTCGGGGGGCGGCACTGAAGCTTTCTTT.

The CDR3 DNA follows: TGTGCCAGTAGTACCCCAGAGCCCCGACTCCTTTACACCGGGGAGCTGTTTTTT. It encodes CASSTPEPRLLYTGELFF. V gene TRBV19 combines with J gene TRBJ2-2; no clear D. CDR1 and CDR2 (germline): LNHDA, SQIVND (reference sequence). CDR3 length: 18 residues. Trimming stripped 4 bases from V and 3 bases from J, with 21 bases between. Full variable domain (rest looked up from reference TRBV19 and TRBJ2-2): DGGITQSPKYLFRKEGQNVTLSCEQNLNHDAMYWYRQDPGQGLRLIYYSQIVNDFQKGDIAEGYSVSREKKESFPLTVTSAQKNPTAFYLCASSTPEPRLLYTGELFFGEGSRLTVL.

The CDR3 sequence is CASSTLRQGPRNEQFF. CDR3 bases: TGTGCCAGTAGTACCCTTCGACAGGGACCCAGGAATGAGCAGTTCTTC. The J gene is TRBJ2-1, the V gene TRBV19; 7 bases map to TRBD1. This CDR3 contains 16 residues. CDR1 LNHDA and CDR2 SQIVND come from the germline V gene (reference sequence). The V segment lost 4 bases and the J segment 7 bases; nucleotides outside the gene matches: 13.

On this clone itself: Sequence at one end of the junction differs from germline and may be a read error. The chain is built from TRBV6-1 and TRBJ1-2; 8 bases line up with TRBD1. The germline CDR1 and CDR2 sequences are MNHNS and SASEGT. The length of the CDR3 is 14 residues. DNA of the CDR3: TGTGCCAGCAGGGAAGAGCAGGGGGCGCGGGGCTACACCTTC. As protein: CASREEQGARGYTF.

The rearrangement uses TRBV9 and TRBJ2-3; TRBD2 matches at 7 bases. Per germline, CDR1 SGDLS and CDR2 YYNGEE. After removal of 0 bases from V and 3 bases from J, the junction contained 4 bases not matched to a gene. The CDR3 loop spans 15 amino acids. The CDR3 protein is CASSVGPAGTDTQYF. The CDR3 nucleotides read TGTGCCAGCAGCGTAGGGCCAGCGGGAACAGATACGCAGTATTTT.